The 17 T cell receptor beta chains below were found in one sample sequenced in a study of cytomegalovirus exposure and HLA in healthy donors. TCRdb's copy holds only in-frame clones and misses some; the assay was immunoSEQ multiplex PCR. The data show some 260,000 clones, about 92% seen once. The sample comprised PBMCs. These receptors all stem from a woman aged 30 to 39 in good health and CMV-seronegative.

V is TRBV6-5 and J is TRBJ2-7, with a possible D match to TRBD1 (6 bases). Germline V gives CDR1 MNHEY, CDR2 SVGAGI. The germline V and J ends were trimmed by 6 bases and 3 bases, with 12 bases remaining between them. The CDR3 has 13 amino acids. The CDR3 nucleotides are TGTGCCAGCAGGTCCGGGACAAGCTACGAGCAGTACTTC. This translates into CASRSGTSYEQYF.

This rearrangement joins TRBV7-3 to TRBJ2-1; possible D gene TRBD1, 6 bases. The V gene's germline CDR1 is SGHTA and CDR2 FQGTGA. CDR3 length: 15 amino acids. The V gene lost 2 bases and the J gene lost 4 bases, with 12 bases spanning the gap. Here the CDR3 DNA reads TGTGCCAGCAGCTTATACGGACAGCTTTACAATGAGCAGTTCTTC. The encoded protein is CASSLYGQLYNEQFF.

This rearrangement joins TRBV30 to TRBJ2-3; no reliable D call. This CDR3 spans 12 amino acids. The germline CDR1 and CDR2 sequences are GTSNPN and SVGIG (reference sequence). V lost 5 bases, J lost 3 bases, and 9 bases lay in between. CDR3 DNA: TGTGCCTGGGACCTAGGGACAGATACGCAGTATTTT. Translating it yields CAWDLGTDTQYF.

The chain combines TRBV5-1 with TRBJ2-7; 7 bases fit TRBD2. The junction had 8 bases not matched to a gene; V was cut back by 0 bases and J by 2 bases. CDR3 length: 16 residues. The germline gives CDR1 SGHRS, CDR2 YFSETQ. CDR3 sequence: CASSLGSSGVTYEQYF. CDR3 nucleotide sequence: TGCGCCAGCAGCTTGGGTTCCAGCGGGGTTACCTACGAGCAGTACTTC.

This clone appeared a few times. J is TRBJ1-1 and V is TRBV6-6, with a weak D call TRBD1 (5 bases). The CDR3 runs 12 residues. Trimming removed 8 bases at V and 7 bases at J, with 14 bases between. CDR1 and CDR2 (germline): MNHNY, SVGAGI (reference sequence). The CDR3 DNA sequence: TGTGCCAGCGACCACCCAGGGAATGAAGCTTTCTTT. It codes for CASDHPGNEAFF.

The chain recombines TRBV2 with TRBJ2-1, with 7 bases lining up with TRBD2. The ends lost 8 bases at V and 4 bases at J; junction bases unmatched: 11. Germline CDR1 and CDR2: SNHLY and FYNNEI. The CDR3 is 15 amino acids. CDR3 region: CASVGSGREYNEQFF. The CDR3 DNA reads TGTGCCAGCGTAGGTAGTGGGAGGGAGTACAATGAGCAGTTCTTC.

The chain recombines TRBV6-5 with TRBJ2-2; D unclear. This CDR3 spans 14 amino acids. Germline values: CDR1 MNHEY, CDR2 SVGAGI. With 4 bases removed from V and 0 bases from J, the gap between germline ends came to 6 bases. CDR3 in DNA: TGTGCCAGCAGTTGGCACTCGAACACCGGGGAGCTGTTTTTT. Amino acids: CASSWHSNTGELFF.

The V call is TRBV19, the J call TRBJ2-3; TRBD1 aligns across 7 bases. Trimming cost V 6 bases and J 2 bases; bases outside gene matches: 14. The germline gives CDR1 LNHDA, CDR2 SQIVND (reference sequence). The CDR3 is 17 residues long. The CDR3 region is CASSSTGIVATTDTQYF. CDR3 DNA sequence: TGTGCCAGTAGCTCGACAGGGATTGTCGCCACCACAGATACGCAGTATTTT.

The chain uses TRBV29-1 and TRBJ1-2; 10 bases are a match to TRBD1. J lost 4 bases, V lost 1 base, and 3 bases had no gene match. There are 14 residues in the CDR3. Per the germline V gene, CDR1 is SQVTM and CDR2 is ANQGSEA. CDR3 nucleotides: TGCAGCGTTGAAGGGGGACAGGGGAGCTATGGCTACACCTTC. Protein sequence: CSVEGGQGSYGYTF.

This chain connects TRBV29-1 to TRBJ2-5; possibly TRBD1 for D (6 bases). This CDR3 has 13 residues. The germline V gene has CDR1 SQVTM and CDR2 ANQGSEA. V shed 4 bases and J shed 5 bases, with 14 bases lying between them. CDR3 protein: CSVATGSYETQYF. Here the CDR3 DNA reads TGCAGCGTTGCCACAGGGTCTTACGAGACCCAGTACTTC.

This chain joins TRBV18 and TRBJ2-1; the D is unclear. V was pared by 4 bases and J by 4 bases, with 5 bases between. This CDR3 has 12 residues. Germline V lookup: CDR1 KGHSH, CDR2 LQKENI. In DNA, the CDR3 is TGTGCCAGCTCACTGATATACAATGAGCAGTTCTTC. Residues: CASSLIYNEQFF.

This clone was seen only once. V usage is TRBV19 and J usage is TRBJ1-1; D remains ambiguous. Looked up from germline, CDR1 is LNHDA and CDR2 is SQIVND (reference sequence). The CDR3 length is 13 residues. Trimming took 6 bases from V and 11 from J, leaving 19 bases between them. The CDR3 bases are TGTGCCAGTAGGGTACCAGGTATACTTCCGGCTTTCTTT. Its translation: CASRVPGILPAFF.

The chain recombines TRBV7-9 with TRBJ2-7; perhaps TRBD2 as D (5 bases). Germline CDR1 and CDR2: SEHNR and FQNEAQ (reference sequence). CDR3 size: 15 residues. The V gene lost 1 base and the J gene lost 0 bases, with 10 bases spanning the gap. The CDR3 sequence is CASSLVGSDSYEQYF. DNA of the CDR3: TGTGCCAGCAGCTTAGTGGGTAGCGACTCCTACGAGCAGTACTTC. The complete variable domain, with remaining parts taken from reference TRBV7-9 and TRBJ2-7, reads DTGVSQNPRHKITKRGQNVTFRCDPISEHNRLYWYRQTLGQGPEFLTYFQNEAQLEKSRLLSDRFSAERPKGSFSTLEIQRTEQGDSAMYLCASSLVGSDSYEQYFGPGTRLTVT.

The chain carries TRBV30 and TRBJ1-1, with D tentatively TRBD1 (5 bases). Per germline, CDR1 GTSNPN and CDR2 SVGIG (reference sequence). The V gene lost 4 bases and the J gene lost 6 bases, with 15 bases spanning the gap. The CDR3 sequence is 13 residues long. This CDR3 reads CAWIDRSVAEAFF. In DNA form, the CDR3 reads TGTGCCTGGATAGACAGAAGCGTCGCTGAAGCTTTCTTT.

The CDR3 DNA sequence: TGTGCCAGCTCCTCGAGTAGCGGAAGAGGGCTTGAGCAGTTCTTC. This encodes CASSSSSGRGLEQFF. The rearrangement joins TRBV7-6 to TRBJ2-1; D may be TRBD2 (6 bases). In germline, CDR1 is SGHVS, CDR2 FNYEAQ. Trimming left V 8 bases short and J 9 bases short, with 23 bases between. The length of the CDR3 is 15 residues. The entire variable domain, with the rest obtained from reference TRBV7-6 and TRBJ2-1, is as follows: GAGVSQSPRYKVTKRGQDVALRCDPISGHVSLYWYRQALGQGPEFLTYFNYEAQQDKSGLPNDRFSAERPEGSISTLTIQRTEQRDSAMYRCASSSSSGRGLEQFFGPGTRLTVL.

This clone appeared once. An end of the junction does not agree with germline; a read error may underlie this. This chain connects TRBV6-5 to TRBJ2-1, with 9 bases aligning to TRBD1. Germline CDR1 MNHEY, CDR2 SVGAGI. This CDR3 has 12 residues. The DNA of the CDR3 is TGTGCCAGCAGTTATTCCGGACAGGGGTCGGTCTTC. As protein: CASSYSGQGSVF.

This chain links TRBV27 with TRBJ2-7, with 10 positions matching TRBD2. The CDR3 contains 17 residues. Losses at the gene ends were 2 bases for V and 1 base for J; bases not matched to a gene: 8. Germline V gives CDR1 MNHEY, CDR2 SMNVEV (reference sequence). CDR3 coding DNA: TGTGCCAGCAGTTTAACACTAGCGGGGAGGGGTTCCTACGAGCAGTACTTC. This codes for CASSLTLAGRGSYEQYF.